Each of the 4 T cell receptor beta chains below was sequenced from the same sample in a study of blood T cells in healthy people across ages. A second PCR, run for about 7 to 11 cycles, used a sample-barcoded 5' primer plus a J-beta primer mix. TCRdb reanalysed the 5' RACE reads using MiXCR and keeps one entry per CDR3 protein. The table lists roughly 2 million distinct CDR3 sequences, about 50% of them singletons. Sequenced input: blood. These receptors all stem from a woman aged 40 to 50 in good health.

This chain connects TRBV28 to TRBJ2-7; D unresolved. TRBJ2-5 matches the DNA end more closely, so the J call is doubtful. CDR1 MDHEN and CDR2 SYDVKM come from the germline V gene. The CDR3 covers 13 residues. DNA of the CDR3: TGTGCCAGCAGTTTATTTGTGGGAAAGACCCAGTACTTC. This codes for CASSLFVGKTQYF.

There are a few counts of this clonotype. V is TRBV6-5 and J is TRBJ2-5; 9 bases fit TRBD1. The length of the CDR3 is 15 residues. Per the germline V gene, CDR1 is MNHEY and CDR2 is SVGAGI. The junction had 9 bases not matched to a gene; V was cut back by 4 bases and J by 6 bases. CDR3 coding DNA: TGTGCCAGCAGTTCCTCCGGGACAGGGAAGAAGACCCAGTACTTC. Encoded protein: CASSSSGTGKKTQYF.

In the case of this clonotype: A junction boundary mismatches the germline segment, possibly from a read error. The gene calls are TRBV15 and TRBJ2-7, with TRBD1 identical over 8 bases. This CDR3 contains 16 residues. Germline V gives CDR1 LNHNV, CDR2 YYDKDF (reference sequence). The CDR3 DNA sequence: TGTGCCGCCAGCAGAGATCGGGGGACAGGTCTAGGAGAGCAGTACTTC. It yields the protein CAASRDRGTGLGEQYF.

This CDR3 is CASSLGTQGAVGYTF. CDR3 sequence (DNA): TGTGCCAGCAGCTTAGGAACACAGGGGGCTGTTGGCTACACCTTC. The chain joins TRBV7-9 to TRBJ1-2, with 9 bases matching TRBD1. In germline, CDR1 is SEHNR, CDR2 FQNEAQ (reference sequence). The CDR3 is 15 amino acids. Losses at the gene ends were 1 base for V and 7 bases for J; bases not matched to a gene: 7.